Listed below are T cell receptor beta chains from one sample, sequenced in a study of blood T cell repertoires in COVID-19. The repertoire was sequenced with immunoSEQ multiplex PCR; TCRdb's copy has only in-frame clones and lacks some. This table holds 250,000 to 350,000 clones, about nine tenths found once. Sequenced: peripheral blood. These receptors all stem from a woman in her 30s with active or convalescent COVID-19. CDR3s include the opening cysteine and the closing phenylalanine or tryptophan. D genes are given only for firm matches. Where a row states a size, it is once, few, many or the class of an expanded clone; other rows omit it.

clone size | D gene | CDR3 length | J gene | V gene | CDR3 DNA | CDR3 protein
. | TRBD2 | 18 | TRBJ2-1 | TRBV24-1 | TGTGCCACCAGTGATTTTCCAGGACTAGCCTCGTCGGGGGATGAGCAGTTCTTC | CATSDFPGLASSGDEQFF
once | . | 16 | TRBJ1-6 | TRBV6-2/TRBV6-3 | TGTGCCAGCAGTTACGTAGAGATTCGCTATAATTCACCCCTCCACTTT | CASSYVEIRYNSPLHF
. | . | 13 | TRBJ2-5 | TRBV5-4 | TGTGCCAGCAGCTCCAGTCCCCAAGAGACCCAGTACTTC | CASSSSPQETQYF
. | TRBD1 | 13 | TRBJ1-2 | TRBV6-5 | TGTGCCAGCAGAAGGACAGGCTCTTATGGCTACACCTTC | CASRRTGSYGYTF
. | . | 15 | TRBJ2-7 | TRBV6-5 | TGTGCCACCTGGCGGGACTGGATGAGCTCCTACGAGCAGTACTTC | CATWRDWMSSYEQYF
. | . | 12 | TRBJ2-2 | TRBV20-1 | TGCAGTGCTAGTCGAGGCACCGGGGAGCTGTTTTTT | CSASRGTGELFF
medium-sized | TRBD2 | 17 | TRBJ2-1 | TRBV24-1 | TGTGCCACCAGTGACCCAAGGGGGAGCGGGGGGCGGAATGAGCAGTTCTTC | CATSDPRGSGGRNEQFF
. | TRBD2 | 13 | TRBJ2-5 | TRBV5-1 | TGCGCCAGCAGCAGCCAGGGAGGGGAGACCCAGTACTTC | CASSSQGGETQYF
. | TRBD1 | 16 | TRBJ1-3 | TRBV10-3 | TGTGCCATCAGTGATCGGTCCGGGACAGGAGGAAACACCATATATTTT | CAISDRSGTGGNTIYF
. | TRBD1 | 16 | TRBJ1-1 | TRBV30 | TGTGCCTGGAGTAAGACAGGGTGGCGAGAGAACACTGAAGCTTTCTTT | CAWSKTGWRENTEAFF
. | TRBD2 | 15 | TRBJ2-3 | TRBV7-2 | TGTGCCAGCAGCTTGAGCGGGGGCCGCACAGATACGCAGTATTTT | CASSLSGGRTDTQYF
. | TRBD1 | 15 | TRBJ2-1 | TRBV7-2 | TGTGCCAGCAGCCGCCGACAGGGAAACTACAATGAGCAGTTCTTC | CASSRRQGNYNEQFF
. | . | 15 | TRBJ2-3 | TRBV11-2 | TGTGCCAGCAGCTTATGGCTAGGCGGTGGGGATACGCAGTATTTT | CASSLWLGGGDTQYF
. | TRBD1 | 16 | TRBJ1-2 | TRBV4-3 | TGCGCCAGCAGCCAAGGGGATGGCAGGGGGCGATTTGGCTACACCTTC | CASSQGDGRGRFGYTF
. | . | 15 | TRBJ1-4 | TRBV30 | TGTGCCTGGAGTGTACTTGACCAGGCGGGTGAAAAACTGTTTTTT | CAWSVLDQAGEKLFF
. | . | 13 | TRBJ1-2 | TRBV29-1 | TGCAGCGTTGCAGGGCGACTTAACTATGGCTACACCTTC | CSVAGRLNYGYTF
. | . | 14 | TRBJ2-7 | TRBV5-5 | TGTGCCAGCAGCGTTTTTGGACAGACCTACGAGCAGTACTTC | CASSVFGQTYEQYF
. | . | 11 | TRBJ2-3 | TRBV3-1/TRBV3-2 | TGTGCCAGCAAATCTACAGATACGCAGTATTTT | CASKSTDTQYF
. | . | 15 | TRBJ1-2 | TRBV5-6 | TGTGCCAGCAGCTTGAGTCTATCGGGGGACTATGGCTACACCTTC | CASSLSLSGDYGYTF
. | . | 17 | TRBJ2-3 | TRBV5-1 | TGCGCCAGCAGCGCGGCTGGTCTAGCAACTAGCACAGATACGCAGTATTTT | CASSAAGLATSTDTQYF
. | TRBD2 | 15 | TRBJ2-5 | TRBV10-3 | TGTGCCATCAGTGTGCTAGCGGGGGGCCCGGAGACCCAGTACTTC | CAISVLAGGPETQYF
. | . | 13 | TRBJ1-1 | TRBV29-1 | TGCAGCGTTGTCGGCCACCCAGGCACTGAAGCTTTCTTT | CSVVGHPGTEAFF
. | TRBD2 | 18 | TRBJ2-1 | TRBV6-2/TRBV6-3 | TGTGCCAGCAGCGCCCGGGGGTACGGGGGGGCGTTCTACAATGAGCAGTTCTTC | CASSARGYGGAFYNEQFF
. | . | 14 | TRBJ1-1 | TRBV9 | TGTGCCAGCAGCGTAGAGGGGTCTGGGACTGAAGCTTTCTTT | CASSVEGSGTEAFF
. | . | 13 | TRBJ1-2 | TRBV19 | TGTGCCAGCAAGGATTTCAGGCCCGAGGGCTACACCTTC | CASKDFRPEGYTF
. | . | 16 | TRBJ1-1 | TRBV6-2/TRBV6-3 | TGTGCCAGCAGTTACAGCGCAGGGTTCCCGGACACTGAAGCTTTCTTT | CASSYSAGFPDTEAFF
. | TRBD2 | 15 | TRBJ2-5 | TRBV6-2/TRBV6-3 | TGTGCCAGCAGATACGAGGGACTAGCTGGAGAGACCCAGTACTTC | CASRYEGLAGETQYF
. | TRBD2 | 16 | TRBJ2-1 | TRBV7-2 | TGTGCCAGCAGCTTGGTTTCCAGCGGGGGCTACAATGAGCAGTTCTTC | CASSLVSSGGYNEQFF
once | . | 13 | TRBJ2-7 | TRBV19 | TGTGCCAGTAGTCTTTCTATCTCCTACGAGCAGTACTTC | CASSLSISYEQYF
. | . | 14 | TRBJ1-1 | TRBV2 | TGTGCCAGCAGTGCCCGGGGGGAGGGTTTTCGGGCTTTCTTT | CASSARGEGFRAFF
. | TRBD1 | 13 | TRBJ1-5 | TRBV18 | TGTGCCAGCTCCCGGGACAGGGCCCAGCCCCAGCATTTT | CASSRDRAQPQHF
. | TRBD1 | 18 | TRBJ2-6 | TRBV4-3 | TGCGCCAGCAGCCAGAGTGGGAGTGGGACAGCTGGGGCCAACGTCCTGACTTTC | CASSQSGSGTAGANVLTF
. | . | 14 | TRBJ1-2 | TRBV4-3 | TGCGCCAGCAGCCAAGATAGGGGGATCTATGGCTACACCTTC | CASSQDRGIYGYTF
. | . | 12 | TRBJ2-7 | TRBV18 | TGTGCCAGCTCACGAGAGGACTACGAGCAGTACTTC | CASSREDYEQYF
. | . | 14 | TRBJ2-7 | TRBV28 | TGTGCCAGCAGTTTTGGGGAGGAGGGATACGAGCAGTACTTC | CASSFGEEGYEQYF
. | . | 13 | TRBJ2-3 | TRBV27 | TGTGCCACCCGGTGGGCAAGCACAGATACGCAGTATTTT | CATRWASTDTQYF
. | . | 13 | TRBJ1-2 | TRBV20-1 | TGCAGTGCTAGTACCGGGTCTTCGTTAAGCTACACCTTC | CSASTGSSLSYTF
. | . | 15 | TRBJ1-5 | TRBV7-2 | TGTGCCAGCAGCTTATCCCCAGGTGTCAATCAGCCCCAGCATTTT | CASSLSPGVNQPQHF
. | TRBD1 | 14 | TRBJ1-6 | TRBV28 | TGTGCCAGCAGCCCCGGGACAGGGCATTCACCCCTCCACTTT | CASSPGTGHSPLHF
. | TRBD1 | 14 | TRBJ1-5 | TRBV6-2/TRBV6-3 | TGTGCCAGCAGTCGGGACAGTTACAATCAGCCCCAGCATTTT | CASSRDSYNQPQHF
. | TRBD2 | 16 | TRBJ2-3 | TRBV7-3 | TGTGCCAGCAGCGCTAGCGGGGGGGCCGCGGTAGATACGCAGTATTTT | CASSASGGAAVDTQYF
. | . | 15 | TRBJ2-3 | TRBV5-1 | TGCGCCAGCAGACAGGACGGAGAGAGGACAGATACGCAGTATTTT | CASRQDGERTDTQYF
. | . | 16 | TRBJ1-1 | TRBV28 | TGTGCCAGCAGTTTGGTAGGGGCCGGCAGTGGCACTGAAGCTTTCTTT | CASSLVGAGSGTEAFF
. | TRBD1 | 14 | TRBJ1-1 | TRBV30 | TGTGCCTGGAGAGTCAGGGGGCGAGACACTGAAGCTTTCTTT | CAWRVRGRDTEAFF
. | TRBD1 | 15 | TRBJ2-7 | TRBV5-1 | TGCGCCAGCAGCTTCCGACAGGGAAGCATTTACGAGCAGTACTTC | CASSFRQGSIYEQYF
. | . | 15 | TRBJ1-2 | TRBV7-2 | TGTGCCAGCAGCTTATTGGTGGCAGGGGCTCGGGGCTACACCTTC | CASSLLVAGARGYTF
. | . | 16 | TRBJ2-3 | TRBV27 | TGTGCCAGCAGTTTATCGGCTCAGGGTTGGACAGATACGCAGTATTTT | CASSLSAQGWTDTQYF
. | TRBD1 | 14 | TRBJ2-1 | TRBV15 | TGTGCCACCAGCAGGGACAGGGTTTTGGGCGAGCAGTTCTTC | CATSRDRVLGEQFF
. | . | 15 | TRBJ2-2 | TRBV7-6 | TGTGCCAGCAGCTCAACACGACAGAACACCGGGGAGCTGTTTTTT | CASSSTRQNTGELFF